These 32 T cell receptor beta chains originate from one sample sequenced in a study of T-cell memory formation after mild COVID-19. TCRdb itself ran the 5' RACE reads through MiXCR, one entry per CDR3 protein. The sample holds about 270,000 distinct CDR3 sequences, under 20% seen once. Sequencing input: PBMCs or a T cell subset sorted from them (not recorded which). All receptors come from a man aged 18 to 29 who had mild COVID-19 (a few samples of this study predate the infection). Cell type and time point are not known.

This clonotype was picked up a small number of times. This chain connects TRBV25-1 to TRBJ2-5, with D possibly being TRBD2 (7 bases). Germline V gives CDR1 MGHDK, CDR2 SYGVNS. V lost 8 bases, J lost 1 base, and 14 bases lay in between. This CDR3 is 14 amino acids long. DNA of the CDR3: TGTGCCAGCTGGGCGGGGGCCCCCCAAGAGACCCAGTACTTC. As protein: CASWAGAPQETQYF.

The chain couples TRBV5-1 to TRBJ1-2; 7 bases agree with TRBD1. J gave up 7 bases and V 4 bases, and 10 bases lay outside the gene matches. This CDR3 comprises 14 residues. Per germline, CDR1 SGHRS and CDR2 YFSETQ. This CDR3 is CASSPGGDSPGYTF. In DNA, the CDR3 is TGCGCCAGCAGCCCCGGAGGGGACAGCCCTGGCTACACCTTC.

The V and J genes are TRBV5-1 and TRBJ2-3; D perhaps matches TRBD1 (6 bases). V was pared by 0 bases and J by 5 bases, with 13 bases between. Germline lookup yields CDR1 SGHRS and CDR2 YFSETQ. The CDR3 has 15 residues. CDR3 nucleotide sequence: TGCGCCAGCAGCTTGGGGGGACGGGGACAAGATACGCAGTATTTT. It yields the protein CASSLGGRGQDTQYF.

The chain carries TRBV5-1 and TRBJ1-4, with a weak D call TRBD1 (5 bases). CDR1 is SGHRS and CDR2 is YFSETQ in the germline V gene. The CDR3 sequence is 14 residues long. Trimming left V 4 bases short and J 1 base short, with 8 bases between. CDR3 in amino acids: CASSRDRTNEKLFF. CDR3 DNA: TGCGCCAGCAGCCGCGACAGAACTAATGAAAAACTGTTTTTT. The whole variable domain, remainder taken from reference TRBV5-1 and TRBJ1-4, is KAGVTQTPRYLIKTRGQQVTLSCSPISGHRSVSWYQQTPGQGLQFLFEYFSETQRNKGNFPGRFSGRQFSNSRSEMNVSTLELGDSALYLCASSRDRTNEKLFFGSGTQLSVL.

This clonotype was found many times. The chain employs TRBV19 and TRBJ2-7; D remains ambiguous. The CDR3 totals 13 residues. V was cut by 0 bases and J by 2 bases, with 5 bases left in between. CDR1 is LNHDA and CDR2 is SQIVND in the germline V gene (reference sequence). The CDR3 protein is CASSIEGTYEQYF. The CDR3 DNA sequence: TGTGCCAGTAGTATAGAGGGGACCTACGAGCAGTACTTC.

V gene TRBV6-5 combines with J gene TRBJ1-2; 12 positions agree with TRBD1. Unmatched junction bases numbered 5, after V lost 6 bases and J lost 3 bases. Per germline, CDR1 MNHEY and CDR2 SVGAGI. The CDR3 length is 15 residues. The CDR3 region is CASSSGTGGHYGYTF. The CDR3 coding sequence is TGTGCCAGCAGCTCTGGGACAGGGGGCCACTATGGCTACACCTTC.

The V call is TRBV25-1, the J call TRBJ2-5, with TRBD1 as a possible D gene (8 bases). Germline V gene data show CDR1 as MGHDK and CDR2 as SYGVNS. V was pared by 6 bases and J by 5 bases, with 19 bases between. The CDR3 runs 15 residues. DNA for the CDR3: TGTGCCAGCAGGAGCGGGACAGGTACGGAGGAGACCCAGTACTTC. Translation: CASRSGTGTEETQYF. Full variable domain (outside the CDR3, taken from reference TRBV25-1 and TRBJ2-5): EADIYQTPRYLVIGTGKKITLECSQTMGHDKMYWYQQDPGMELHLIHYSYGVNSTEKGDLSSESTVSRIRTEHFPLTLESARPSHTSQYLCASRSGTGTEETQYFGPGTRLLVL.

At least ten counts were recorded for this clonotype. A junction boundary mismatches the germline segment, possibly from a read error. This sequence joins TRBV12-3 or TRBV12-4 and TRBJ2-7; 7 bases align to TRBD1. This CDR3 is built from 11 residues. CDR3 region: CASSRQGELYF. The CDR3 DNA reads TGTGCCAGCAGCCGACAGGGCGAGCTGTACTTC.

Only a few counts were recorded for this clonotype. The chain recombines TRBV11-2 with TRBJ2-5, with D unresolved. Looked up from germline, CDR1 is SGHAT and CDR2 is FQNNGV. The CDR3 consists of 13 residues. With 0 bases removed from V and 4 bases from J, the gap between germline ends came to 6 bases. The CDR3 nucleotides read TGTGCCAGCAGCTTAGAAGTAGGAGAGACCCAGTACTTC. Translation: CASSLEVGETQYF. Based on the CDR3 plus reference TRBV11-2 and TRBJ2-5, the full variable domain is EAGVAQSPRYKIIEKRQSVAFWCNPISGHATLYWYQQILGQGPKLLIQFQNNGVVDDSQLPKDRFSAERLKGVDSTLKIQPAKLEDSAVYLCASSLEVGETQYFGPGTRLLVL.

This clonotype turned up a few times. The chain has TRBV6-2 or TRBV6-3 and TRBJ2-7, with D perhaps being TRBD1 or TRBD2 (5 bases each). CDR3 length: 17 amino acids. V was pared by 0 bases and J by 0 bases, with 15 bases between. Germline assignment: CDR1 MNHEY and CDR2 SVGEGT. The CDR3 DNA follows: TGTGCCAGCAGTTACTCCCCCGGGACGAAGAGCTCCTACGAGCAGTACGTC. Protein sequence: CASSYSPGTKSSYEQYV.

This chain connects TRBV11-2 to TRBJ2-3; possibly TRBD1 for D (5 bases). CDR1 is SGHAT and CDR2 is FQNNGV in the germline V gene. Trimming shortened V by 8 bases and J by 12 bases, and 18 bases separated the two germline ends. CDR3 length: 12 amino acids. CDR3 DNA sequence: TGTGCCAGCCGACTCAGGGTTGCCCGTCAGTATTTT. It translates to CASRLRVARQYF. The full variable domain, completed using reference TRBV11-2 and TRBJ2-3, is EAGVAQSPRYKIIEKRQSVAFWCNPISGHATLYWYQQILGQGPKLLIQFQNNGVVDDSQLPKDRFSAERLKGVDSTLKIQPAKLEDSAVYLCASRLRVARQYFGPGTRLTVL.

The chain recombines TRBV20-1 with TRBJ1-5, with 8 bases matching TRBD1. Per the germline V gene, CDR1 is DFQATT and CDR2 is SNEGSKA (reference sequence). V lost 3 bases, J lost 6 bases, and 13 bases stayed unmatched. The length of the CDR3 is 16 residues. The CDR3 reads CSASTGTGYLIQPQHF. CDR3 coding DNA: TGCAGTGCTAGCACCGGGACAGGTTATCTTATTCAGCCCCAGCATTTT.

CDR3 DNA: TGTGCCAGCAGCTTATCTCAGAGCTCTGGAAACACCATATATTTT. Amino acids: CASSLSQSSGNTIYF. V is TRBV7-9 and J is TRBJ1-3; D ambiguous. This CDR3 is 15 amino acids long. Germline CDR1 and CDR2: SEHNR and FQNEAQ (reference sequence). Trimming removed 2 bases at V and 0 bases at J, with 8 bases between. The full variable domain, rest sourced from reference TRBV7-9 and TRBJ1-3, is DTGVSQNPRHKITKRGQNVTFRCDPISEHNRLYWYRQTLGQGPEFLTYFQNEAQLEKSRLLSDRFSAERPKGSFSTLEIQRTEQGDSAMYLCASSLSQSSGNTIYFGEGSWLTVV.

Only a few counts were recorded for this clonotype. The V gene is TRBV20-1, the J gene TRBJ2-5; D remains ambiguous. The CDR3 runs to 18 residues. V lost 4 bases, J lost 4 bases, and 28 bases lay in between. The V gene's germline CDR1 is DFQATT and CDR2 SNEGSKA (reference sequence). This chain's CDR3 is CSANVSPSSHRNSETQYF. CDR3 sequence (DNA): TGCAGTGCTAACGTCTCCCCCTCGTCCCATCGGAATTCAGAGACCCAGTACTTC.

This clonotype has more than one count but fewer than ten. The chain links TRBV6-6 to TRBJ2-3, with D hard to call. V was trimmed by 6 bases and J by 1 base, leaving 8 bases between them. CDR3 size: 13 residues. Germline-derived CDR1 and CDR2 are MNHNY and SVGAGI (reference sequence). DNA for the CDR3: TGTGCCAGCAGCGGGCCCGGCACAGATACGCAGTATTTT. Its protein is CASSGPGTDTQYF.

This clonotype has just a few counts. The chain uses TRBV7-9 and TRBJ2-3, with D perhaps TRBD2 (7 bases). This CDR3 has 16 residues. CDR1 and CDR2 (germline): SEHNR, FQNEAQ (reference sequence). V was clipped by 2 bases and J by 3 bases, with 15 bases between them. CDR3 sequence reads: CASSLSAGGRTDTQYF. CDR3 nucleotides: TGTGCCAGCAGCTTAAGCGCCGGGGGGCGAACAGATACGCAGTATTTT.

In DNA form, the CDR3 reads TGTGCCACCAGCAGAGCAGGGGGAACTAATGAAAAACTGTTTTTT. Translated: CATSRAGGTNEKLFF. This rearrangement joins TRBV15 to TRBJ1-4; TRBD1 aligns across 7 bases. Looked up from germline, CDR1 is LNHNV and CDR2 is YYDKDF (reference sequence). The V segment lost 1 base and the J segment 1 base; nucleotides outside the gene matches: 0. This CDR3 spans 15 amino acids.

This clonotype was counted only a few times. This chain uses TRBV20-1 with TRBJ1-4; D remains ambiguous. The germline CDR1 and CDR2 sequences are DFQATT and SNEGSKA (reference sequence). With 2 bases removed from V and 0 bases from J, the gap between germline ends came to 4 bases. CDR3 size: 13 residues. The CDR3 nucleotides read TGCAGTGCTAGAACAGCAACTAATGAAAAACTGTTTTTT. It encodes CSARTATNEKLFF.

This chain joins TRBV7-9 and TRBJ1-3; no clear D gene. The CDR3 runs to 13 residues. The V and J ends lost 5 bases and 4 bases respectively, with 9 bases between them. Germline CDR1 is SEHNR and CDR2 is FQNEAQ (reference sequence). The CDR3 sequence: CASSQQIGNTIYF. The CDR3 DNA sequence: TGTGCCAGCAGCCAGCAGATCGGAAACACCATATATTTT.

In its sample, this clonotype was seen a few times. The chain recombines TRBV27 with TRBJ2-3; 8 bases map to TRBD2. This CDR3 is built from 16 residues. Germline CDR1 MNHEY, CDR2 SMNVEV (reference sequence). With V trimmed by 2 bases and J by 2 bases, 6 bases remained unmatched. The CDR3 reads CASSLIAGFFTDTQYF. CDR3 bases: TGTGCCAGCAGTTTAATAGCGGGGTTTTTCACAGATACGCAGTATTTT.

The V and J genes are TRBV7-2 and TRBJ1-2; D is undetermined. V lost 1 base, J lost 4 bases, and 4 bases lay in between. This CDR3 region has 12 residues. Germline CDR1 is SGHTA and CDR2 is FQGNSA. In DNA form, the CDR3 reads TGTGCCAGCAGCTTAGAACCCTATGGCTACACCTTC. Amino acid sequence: CASSLEPYGYTF.

This clonotype has a handful of counts. V is TRBV7-9 and J is TRBJ2-7, with TRBD1 as a possible D gene (6 bases). The V end lost 3 bases, the J end lost 2 bases, and 17 bases lay between the germline ends. This CDR3 spans 16 amino acids. In germline, CDR1 is SEHNR, CDR2 FQNEAQ (reference sequence). DNA for the CDR3: TGTGCCAGCAGCTTCTCGGCAGGGGTCCCACCCTACGAGCAGTACTTC. Translation gives CASSFSAGVPPYEQYF.

At least ten counts were recorded for this clonotype. This chain joins TRBV20-1 and TRBJ2-3, with D unresolved. CDR3 length: 12 amino acids. Germline lookup yields CDR1 DFQATT and CDR2 SNEGSKA (reference sequence). Between the trimmed V and J ends, which lost 1 base and 6 bases, there was a span of 8 bases. In DNA form, the CDR3 reads TGCAGTGCTAGAGGGTCGTGGGATACGCAGTATTTT. It translates to CSARGSWDTQYF.

This clonotype was observed a few times. V usage is TRBV7-2 and J usage is TRBJ1-2, with TRBD1 identical over 7 bases. The J segment lost 4 bases and the V segment lost 5 bases, leaving 4 bases of the junction unmatched. The germline CDR1 and CDR2 sequences are SGHTA and FQGNSA. The CDR3 loop spans 13 amino acids. In DNA form, the CDR3 reads TGTGCCAGCAGCCGACAGGGCTTCTATGGCTACACCTTC. It yields the protein CASSRQGFYGYTF.

This clonotype has a handful of counts. The chain combines TRBV19 with TRBJ2-7, with 9 bases lining up with TRBD1. J lost 0 bases, V lost 1 base, and 1 base had no gene match. This CDR3 has 15 residues. Germline V CDR1 and CDR2: LNHDA, SQIVND (reference sequence). Here the CDR3 DNA reads TGTGCCAGTAGTATAGGGACAGGGGTCTCCTACGAGCAGTACTTC. It encodes CASSIGTGVSYEQYF.

This clonotype has ten or more counts. The V and J genes are TRBV5-1 and TRBJ2-5, with 8 positions matching TRBD1. V gave up 0 bases and J gave up 5 bases; unmatched junction bases: 0. The germline V gene encodes CDR1 SGHRS and CDR2 YFSETQ. The CDR3 sequence is 13 residues long. The CDR3 spells CASSLGQGETQYF. The CDR3 nucleotides read TGCGCCAGCAGCTTGGGACAGGGGGAGACCCAGTACTTC.

The rearrangement joins TRBV13 to TRBJ1-1; D is ambiguous. Germline V gene data show CDR1 as PRHDT and CDR2 as FYEKMQ (reference sequence). CDR3 length: 13 residues. Deletions cut 6 bases from V and 1 base from J, with 9 bases between. This CDR3 reads CASRPSGNTEAFF. CDR3 in DNA: TGTGCCAGCAGACCGTCCGGGAACACTGAAGCTTTCTTT.

This chain's CDR3 is CASRKLAGGTDTQYF. Written as DNA, the CDR3 is TGTGCCAGCAGGAAACTAGCGGGGGGCACAGATACGCAGTATTTT. This sequence joins TRBV7-2 and TRBJ2-3, with 11 bases aligning to TRBD2. Germline V gives CDR1 SGHTA, CDR2 FQGNSA. V gave up 6 bases and J gave up 1 base; unmatched junction bases: 3. The CDR3 is made up of 15 amino acids. Full variable domain (missing parts from reference TRBV7-2 and TRBJ2-3): GAGVSQSPSNKVTEKGKDVELRCDPISGHTALYWYRQSLGQGLEFLIYFQGNSAPDKSGLPSDRFSAERTGGSVSTLTIQRTQQEDSAVYLCASRKLAGGTDTQYFGPGTRLTVL.

The rearrangement links TRBV4-2 to TRBJ1-1; TRBD1 matches at 8 bases. This CDR3 has 16 residues. Germline assignment: CDR1 LGHNA and CDR2 YNFKEQ. J lost 4 bases, V lost 1 base, and 8 bases had no gene match. CDR3 in amino acids: CASSQGPGGIGTEAFF. DNA of the CDR3: TGTGCCAGCAGCCAAGGACCAGGGGGCATCGGCACTGAAGCTTTCTTT.

This clonotype occurred a few times. The V gene is TRBV7-3, the J gene TRBJ2-3; 8 positions match TRBD2. The CDR3 has 18 residues. V was pared by 4 bases and J by 1 base, with 13 bases of the junction left unmatched. Germline CDR1 is SGHTA and CDR2 is FQGTGA. The CDR3, as DNA: TGTGCCAGCAGCTCCGACAGGTTCCAGACTAGCGGCACAGATACGCAGTATTTT. Its protein is CASSSDRFQTSGTDTQYF.

The gene calls are TRBV12-3 or TRBV12-4 and TRBJ2-5; D is undetermined. CDR3 size: 14 residues. V shed 2 bases and J shed 5 bases, with 12 bases lying between them. The CDR3 DNA reads as TGTGCCAGCAGTTTAACGGCCCAACCGGAGACCCAGTACTTC. This codes for CASSLTAQPETQYF.

This clonotype was detected only a few times. The gene calls are TRBV7-9 and TRBJ1-2; no firm D call. V lost 4 bases, J lost 2 bases, and 11 bases lay in between. The CDR3 covers 14 residues. Germline V CDR1 and CDR2: SEHNR, FQNEAQ (reference sequence). The CDR3 DNA sequence: TGTGCCAGCAGCTACGAGGCAGCGAACTATGGCTACACCTTC. It codes for CASSYEAANYGYTF. Combining the CDR3 with reference TRBV7-9 and TRBJ1-2 gives the whole variable domain DTGVSQNPRHKITKRGQNVTFRCDPISEHNRLYWYRQTLGQGPEFLTYFQNEAQLEKSRLLSDRFSAERPKGSFSTLEIQRTEQGDSAMYLCASSYEAANYGYTFGSGTRLTVV.